This TCR beta chain was identified in a study of cytomegalovirus exposure and HLA in healthy donors. General observations from the study: Some public TCRs appeared in many individuals, while most sequences were rare. Some TCR beta chains (more than 150 of them) were listed as cytomegalovirus-associated.

The CDR3 consists of 13 residues. CDR1 MNHEY and CDR2 SMNVEV come from the germline V gene (reference sequence). The trim removed 6 bases at V and 6 bases at J, leaving 6 bases unmatched. This clone was picked up one time. Antigen specificity is unknown. The donors were members of the validation cohort, which comprised 90 to 150 subjects and was separate from the first cohort of 666 subjects. Only in-frame clones appear in the TCRdb table, and some are missing; sequencing was by immunoSEQ multiplex PCR. The repertoire holds 110,000 to 150,000 clones, with less than 95% as singletons. The sequencing input was PBMCs. This chain connects TRBV27 to TRBJ2-7; 9 nucleotides line up with TRBD1. The TCR sequence derives from a man between 18 and 29 years old in good health and CMV-seropositive. The CDR3 reads CASRGGQGLEQYF. The CDR3 DNA is TGTGCCAGCAGAGGGGGACAGGGTCTCGAGCAGTACTTC.